The 27 T cell receptor beta chains reported below all come from one sample, sequenced in a study of tumor and adjacent non-tumor tissue in lung cancer. The template was RNA from unsorted bulk tissue. The library came from three nested PCR rounds adapted from ARM-PCR protocols. Each CDR3 protein is one row after TCRdb ran MiXCR on the multiplex PCR reads. The data contain approximately 130,000 distinct CDR3 sequences, 60% to 70% of them singletons. The material sequenced was lung tumor tissue. These receptor sequences come from a man aged 25 to 40 with non-small cell lung cancer.

This clonotype was recorded many times. V is TRBV20-1 and J is TRBJ1-5, with a possible D match to TRBD1 (6 bases). Per germline, CDR1 DFQATT and CDR2 SNEGSKA (reference sequence). This CDR3 has 12 residues. The chain's CDR3 is CSGGASNQPQHF. The CDR3 DNA follows: TGCAGCGGGGGGGCCTCGAATCAGCCCCAGCATTTT.

This chain connects TRBV6-2 or TRBV6-3 to TRBJ2-3, with 9 bases matching TRBD2. Per germline, CDR1 MNHEY and CDR2 SVGEGT. V trimming: 6 bases; J trimming: 11 bases; junction bases outside the gene matches: 18. The length of the CDR3 is 16 residues. The DNA of the CDR3 is TGTGCCAGCAGGAGGACTAGCGTGGGGAACGCGCATAGGCAGTATTTT. This translates into CASRRTSVGNAHRQYF.

About this clonotype itself: Mismatch with germline at one junction end may stem from a read error. J is TRBJ2-7 and V is TRBV11-2; D uncertain. Per germline, CDR1 SGHAT and CDR2 FQNNGV. CDR3 size: 12 residues. The DNA of the CDR3 is TGTGTCAGCAGCTTTACAGTGGTCGAGCAGTACTTC. It specifies CVSSFTVVEQYF.

This clonotype was observed a single time. The chain has TRBV7-9 and TRBJ2-7, with D possibly TRBD2 on 5 matching bases. The CDR3 sequence is 12 residues long. Germline CDR1 and CDR2: SEHNR and FQNEAQ (reference sequence). The V end lost 9 bases, the J end lost 3 bases, and 12 bases lay between the germline ends. CDR3 bases: TGTGCCAGTGGCCAGGAGGACTACGAGCAGTACTTC. Protein product: CASGQEDYEQYF.

About this clonotype: The junction departs from germline at one end; a sequencing error may be responsible. V gene TRBV4-1 combines with J gene TRBJ2-5, with unresolved D. There are 15 residues in the CDR3. Germline-derived CDR1 and CDR2 are MGHRA and YSYEKL. CDR3 loop: CANSQDRRLGETQYF. The DNA of the CDR3 is TGCGCCAACAGCCAAGATCGAAGGTTGGGGGAGACCCAGTACTTC.

V usage is TRBV20-1 and J usage is TRBJ2-2; 8 positions match TRBD1. Germline trimming cut 4 bases from V and 4 bases from J; bases unmatched to any gene: 5. This CDR3 spans 14 amino acids. Germline CDR1 DFQATT, CDR2 SNEGSKA (reference sequence). DNA of the CDR3: TGCAGTGCTACGGACAGGGCGAGCACCGGGGAGCTGTTTTTT. It is translated as CSATDRASTGELFF.

In this sample, this clonotype turned up many times. The genes are TRBV24-1 and TRBJ2-1; 8 bases map to TRBD2. Trimming at V came to 9 bases and at J to 9 bases, leaving 12 bases not matched to a gene. Looked up from germline, CDR1 is KGHDR and CDR2 is SFDVKD. The length of the CDR3 is 14 residues. CDR3 sequence: CATHRLAPVGEQFF. The CDR3 region has the DNA TGTGCCACCCACCGACTAGCGCCAGTCGGTGAGCAGTTCTTC.

This sequence joins TRBV24-1 and TRBJ2-5, with 7 positions matching TRBD1. From germline, CDR1 is KGHDR and CDR2 SFDVKD. V lost 6 bases, J lost 2 bases, and 8 bases stayed unmatched. This CDR3 is built from 15 residues. CDR3 region: CATSPGTDSQETQYF. DNA of the CDR3: TGTGCCACCAGTCCCGGGACAGATTCACAAGAGACCCAGTACTTC.

On this clonotype: The junction departs from germline at one end; a sequencing error may be responsible. The rearrangement uses TRBV5-4 and TRBJ2-2, with D perhaps being TRBD1 or TRBD2 (5 bases each). CDR1 is SGHNT, CDR2 YYREEE, per germline (reference sequence). The CDR3 covers 16 residues. The CDR3: CASSLASGADTGELFF. CDR3 bases: TGTGCCAGCAGCTTGGCCAGCGGTGCGGACACCGGGGAGTTGTTTTTT.

This clonotype was counted a single time. A junction boundary mismatches the germline segment, possibly from a read error. The chain combines TRBV30 with TRBJ2-2; TRBD2 matches at 7 bases. This CDR3 has 15 amino acids. Germline V gives CDR1 GTSNPN, CDR2 SVGIG (reference sequence). CDR3 in amino acids: CAWSGAGANSGKLFF. The CDR3 DNA is TGTGCCTGGAGTGGGGCGGGAGCGAACTCCGGGAAGCTGTTTTTT.

This clonotype was seen ten or more times. A clone one base away is much larger, so this may be a read error. The chain is built from TRBV6-2 or TRBV6-3 and TRBJ2-7, with TRBD1 identical over 7 bases. With 0 bases clipped from V and 3 bases from J, the junction kept 14 bases outside the gene matches. The CDR3 is 18 residues long. Germline V lookup: CDR1 MNHEY, CDR2 SVGEGT. CDR3 coding DNA: TGTGCCAGCAGTTACTCGTATCGACAGGGACAGATGATCTACGAGCAGTACTTC. Translation: CASSYSYRQGQMIYEQYF.

As regards this clonotype: Given a much more abundant clone one base away, this may be a read error. V gene TRBV11-2 combines with J gene TRBJ1-1; 9 bases are shared with TRBD1. Germline CDR1 is SGHAT and CDR2 is FQNNGV. There are 15 residues in the CDR3. The CDR3 DNA sequence: TGTGCCAGCAGCGCCCGACAGGGGGTGAACACTGAAACTCTCTTT. This encodes CASSARQGVNTETLF.

Comment on this clonotype: The CDR3 does not end in the conserved phenylalanine or tryptophan, so this is likely a read error. The chain has TRBV5-4 and TRBJ2-5; either TRBD1 or TRBD2 may fit D (6 bases each). Trimming shortened V by 0 bases and J by 9 bases, and 15 bases separated the two germline ends. The length of the CDR3 is 14 residues. The germline CDR1 and CDR2 sequences are SGHNT and YYREEE (reference sequence). The CDR3: CASSLEGGWESQYS. The DNA of the CDR3 is TGTGCCAGCAGCTTGGAGGGGGGATGGGAGTCCCAGTACTCC.

This clonotype has just a few counts. A much larger clone differs by one base, so this may be a read error. The genes are TRBV20-1 and TRBJ1-2, with 9 bases fitting TRBD1. The germline V gene has CDR1 DFQATT and CDR2 SNEGSKA (reference sequence). The length of the CDR3 is 14 residues. The CDR3 reads CSARDWTGAYAYTF. DNA of the CDR3: TGCAGTGCTAGAGATTGGACAGGGGCCTATGCCTACACCTTC.

Notes on this clonotype: It may be a read error: a sequence one base away is much more abundant. This chain joins TRBV20-1 and TRBJ1-6; 7 positions match TRBD1. The CDR3 loop spans 13 amino acids. Looked up from germline, CDR1 is DFQATT and CDR2 is SNEGSKA (reference sequence). CDR3 region: CSAPDRSNSPPHF. In DNA, the CDR3 is TGCAGTGCTCCGGACAGGTCTAATTCACCCCCCCACTTT.

Comment on this clonotype: At one of its ends the junction is not consistent with the germline gene, which may arise from a read error. The chain is built from TRBV4-1 and TRBJ2-7; the match to TRBD2 covers 9 bases. Germline V gives CDR1 MGHRA, CDR2 YSYEKL. The length of the CDR3 is 15 residues. This CDR3 reads CASNQERGAPYEHYF. The CDR3 DNA reads as TGCGCCAGCAACCAAGAGCGGGGGGCCCCCTACGAGCATTACTTC.

With respect to this clonotype: Mismatch with germline at one junction end may stem from a read error. The chain recombines TRBV29-1 with TRBJ1-2, with 12 bases lining up with TRBD1. Germline V gene lookup returns CDR1 SQVTM and CDR2 ANQGSEA. The CDR3 has 15 amino acids. The CDR3 protein is CSTRDRGRGNYDYTF. The CDR3, as DNA: TGCAGCACCCGGGACAGGGGGCGAGGAAACTATGACTACACCTTC.

The rearrangement uses TRBV6-5 and TRBJ2-2, with TRBD1 matching 7 bases. Trimming at V came to 3 bases and at J to 16 bases, leaving 17 bases not matched to a gene. Germline CDR1 is MNHEY and CDR2 is SVGAGI. CDR3 length: 15 residues. This CDR3 is CASSYKPTGIGESFF. Here the CDR3 DNA reads TGTGCCAGCAGTTATAAACCGACAGGGATCGGGGAGTCGTTTTTT.

In the case of this clonotype: A much larger clone lies one base from this, so it may be a read error. The chain joins TRBV6-1 to TRBJ1-2; no reliable D call. Germline values: CDR1 MNHNS, CDR2 SASEGT. The CDR3 contains 15 residues. Deletions cut 10 bases from V and 6 bases from J, with 24 bases between. The CDR3 region is CANSLSIGLRNGYTF. In nucleotides, the CDR3 is TGTGCCAACTCCCTTAGCATAGGGCTAAGGAATGGCTACACCTTC.

This rearrangement joins TRBV20-1 to TRBJ2-7; a weak D match, TRBD2 (6 bases). The germline V gene has CDR1 DFQATT and CDR2 SNEGSKA (reference sequence). The CDR3 is made up of 13 amino acids. Trimming stripped 6 bases from V and 3 bases from J, with 15 bases between. The CDR3: CSASLTGVYEQYF. DNA of the CDR3: TGCAGTGCCAGTTTAACGGGAGTCTACGAGCAGTACTTC.

This clonotype was detected only a few times. This chain links TRBV7-3 with TRBJ2-1; D not resolved. This CDR3 spans 15 amino acids. V lost 5 bases to trimming and J lost 0 bases, with 11 bases between them. Germline CDR1 SGHTA, CDR2 FQGTGA. For the CDR3, the DNA is TGTGCCAGCAGCCCTCGCCGGACCTCCTACAATGAGCAGTTCTTC. Its translation: CASSPRRTSYNEQFF.

Turning to this clonotype: A junction end diverges from the germline sequence, so it may reflect a read error. The chain employs TRBV4-1 and TRBJ2-1; 16 bases match TRBD2. The CDR3 spans 17 residues. The germline gives CDR1 MGHRA, CDR2 YSYEKL. The CDR3: CASSQPGLAGGKNEQLF. The CDR3, as DNA: TGCGCCAGCAGCCAACCGGGACTAGCGGGAGGGAAGAATGAGCAGTTATTC.

This clonotype was seen ten or more times. This chain joins TRBV7-8 and TRBJ1-1; 7 bases align to TRBD1. The length of the CDR3 is 15 residues. J lost 3 bases, V lost 2 bases, and 6 bases had no gene match. The V gene's germline CDR1 is SGHVS and CDR2 FQNEAQ. This CDR3 reads CASSLPGQPYTEAFF. The CDR3 region has the DNA TGTGCCAGCAGCTTACCGGGACAGCCTTACACTGAAGCTTTCTTT.

A word on this clonotype: This may stem from a read error, because a much larger clone lies one nucleotide away. The chain carries TRBV6-1 and TRBJ1-4, with 9 positions matching TRBD1. V gave up 6 bases and J gave up 8 bases; unmatched junction bases: 4. This CDR3 has 13 residues. In germline, CDR1 is MNHNS, CDR2 SASEGT. The CDR3 here is CASRFTGGEKLFF. For the CDR3, the DNA is TGTGCCAGCAGATTTACAGGGGGCGAAAAACTGTTTTTT.

In this sample, this clonotype turned up once. The chain has TRBV11-2 and TRBJ2-3; the D gene is possibly TRBD2 (6 bases). The CDR3 totals 16 residues. From germline, CDR1 is SGHAT and CDR2 FQNNGV. V was cut by 4 bases and J by 2 bases, with 16 bases left in between. CDR3 in amino acids: CASSSPWASDTDTQYF. Written as DNA, the CDR3 is TGTGCCAGCAGCTCCCCCTGGGCTAGCGACACAGATACGCAGTATTTT.

This clonotype has ten or more counts. The chain is built from TRBV20-1 and TRBJ1-2; D gene ambiguous. The V end was cut by 0 bases, the J end by 8 bases, with 16 bases between. The CDR3 is 14 amino acids. Germline V gene lookup returns CDR1 DFQATT and CDR2 SNEGSKA (reference sequence). CDR3 region: CSARDRAALTGYTF. The CDR3 coding sequence is TGCAGTGCTAGAGATAGAGCGGCCTTGACGGGCTACACCTTC.

Remarks on this clonotype: Being one base from a much bigger clone, this may be a read error. The chain joins TRBV5-6 to TRBJ2-5; possible D gene TRBD2, 5 bases. Germline V lookup: CDR1 SGHDT, CDR2 YYEEEE. The CDR3 spans 16 residues. V lost 0 bases, J lost 5 bases, and 17 bases lay in between. The DNA of the CDR3 is TGTGCCAGCAGCTTGGTGGCTGACCTGCGAGGGGAGACCCAGTACTTC. Translated: CASSLVADLRGETQYF.